One T cell receptor beta chain is described in this entry. In the original workflow: The assay estimated nucleated cells by amplifying reference gene primers. Measured with immunoSEQ multiplex PCR; TCRdb has only the in-frame clones, and not every one. The D gene and trimming were derived from the DNA, and the V and J assignments and clone size from that table. Of 250,000 to 350,000 clones listed, about 85% are singletons. V lost 2 bases and J 5 bases, leaving 10 bases between the germline ends. This CDR3 has 13 amino acids. Germline V gene lookup returns CDR1 GTSNPN and CDR2 SVGIG (reference sequence). Donors were grouped by their self-reported clinical history. The data were obtained in a study of blood T cell repertoires in COVID-19. Turning to the study itself: Nucleic acid was either cDNA or gDNA, and it came from T cells, B-cell-depleted T cells, or PBMCs.

The source of this sequence is a woman between 25 and 40 years old who had recovered from COVID-19. Input material: PBMCs or T cells enriched from blood (not recorded which). This chain connects TRBV30 to TRBJ1-5; a weak D match, TRBD1 (6 bases). CDR3 DNA sequence: TGTGCCTGGAGTTGGGGGCCCGATCAGCCCCAGCATTTT. Encoded protein: CAWSWGPDQPQHF.